This T cell receptor beta chain was retrieved from a study of immune evolution from preneoplasia to lung adenocarcinoma. Whole-study results and caveats: From normal lung to invasive adenocarcinoma, top clone frequencies appeared to decrease.

Patient tissue came from resections in Japan or China, 2014–2017. This clone showed up just a few times. No antigen is known for it. The table came from immunoSEQ multiplex PCR; TCRdb's copy has only in-frame clones and leaves some out. The sample lists approximately 7,000 clones, around 80% occurring once. The junction had 3 bases not matched to a gene; V was cut back by 3 bases and J by 4 bases. There are 15 residues in the CDR3. The germline V gene encodes CDR1 SGDLS and CDR2 YYNGEE. The chain links TRBV9 to TRBJ2-7; 14 nucleotides align to TRBD2. Sequencing input: FFPE adjacent normal lung tissue. The source is a person aged 55-79 years with lung adenocarcinoma. CDR3 DNA sequence: TGTGCCAGCAGCGGGGGACTAGCGGGAGATTACGAGCAGTACTTC. It encodes CASSGGLAGDYEQYF.